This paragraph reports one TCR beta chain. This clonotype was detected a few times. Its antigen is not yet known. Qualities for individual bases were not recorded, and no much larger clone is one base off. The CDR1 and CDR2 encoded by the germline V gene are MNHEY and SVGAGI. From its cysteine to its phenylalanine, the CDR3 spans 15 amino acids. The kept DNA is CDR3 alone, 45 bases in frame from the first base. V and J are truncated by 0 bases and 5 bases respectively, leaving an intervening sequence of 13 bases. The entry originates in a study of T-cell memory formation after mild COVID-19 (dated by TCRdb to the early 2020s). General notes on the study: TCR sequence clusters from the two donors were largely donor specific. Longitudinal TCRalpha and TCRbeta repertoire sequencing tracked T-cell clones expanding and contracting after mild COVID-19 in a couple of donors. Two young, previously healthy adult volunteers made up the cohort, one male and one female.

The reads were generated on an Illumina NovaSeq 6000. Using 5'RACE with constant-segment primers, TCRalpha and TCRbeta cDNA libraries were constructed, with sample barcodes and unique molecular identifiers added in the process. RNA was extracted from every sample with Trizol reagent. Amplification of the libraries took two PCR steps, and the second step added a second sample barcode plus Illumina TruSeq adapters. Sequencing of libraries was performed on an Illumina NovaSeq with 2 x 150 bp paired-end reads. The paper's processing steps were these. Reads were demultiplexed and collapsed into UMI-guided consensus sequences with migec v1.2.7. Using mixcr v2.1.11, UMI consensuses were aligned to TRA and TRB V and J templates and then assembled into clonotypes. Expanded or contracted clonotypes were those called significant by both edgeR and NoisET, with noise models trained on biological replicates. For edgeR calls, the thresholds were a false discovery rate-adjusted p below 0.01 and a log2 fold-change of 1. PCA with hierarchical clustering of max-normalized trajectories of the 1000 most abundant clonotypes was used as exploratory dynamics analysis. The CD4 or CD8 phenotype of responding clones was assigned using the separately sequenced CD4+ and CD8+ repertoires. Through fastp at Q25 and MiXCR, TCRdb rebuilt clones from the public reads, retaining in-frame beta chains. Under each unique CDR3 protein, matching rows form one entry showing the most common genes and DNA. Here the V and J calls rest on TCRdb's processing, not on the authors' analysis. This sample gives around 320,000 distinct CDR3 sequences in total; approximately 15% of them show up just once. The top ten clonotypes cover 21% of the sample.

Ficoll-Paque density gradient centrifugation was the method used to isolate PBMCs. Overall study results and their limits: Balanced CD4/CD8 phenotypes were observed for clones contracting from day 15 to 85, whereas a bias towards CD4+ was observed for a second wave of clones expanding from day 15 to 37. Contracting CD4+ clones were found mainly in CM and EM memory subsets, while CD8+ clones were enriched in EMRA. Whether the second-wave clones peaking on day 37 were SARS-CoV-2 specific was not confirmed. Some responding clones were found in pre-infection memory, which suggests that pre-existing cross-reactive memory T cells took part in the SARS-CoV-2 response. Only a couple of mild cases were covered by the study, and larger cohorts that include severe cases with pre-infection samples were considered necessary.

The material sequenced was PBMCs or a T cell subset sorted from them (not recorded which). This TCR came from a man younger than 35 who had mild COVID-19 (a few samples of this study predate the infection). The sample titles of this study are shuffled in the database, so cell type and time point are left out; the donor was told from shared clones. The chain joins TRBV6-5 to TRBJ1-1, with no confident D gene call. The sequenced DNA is TGTGCCAGCAGTTACTCTTCCGGGATAATAACTGAAGCTTTCTTT. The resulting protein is CASSYSSGIITEAFF.